Listed below are T cell receptor beta chains from one sample, sequenced in a study of OX40 agonist ivuxolimab in advanced cancers. Profiling relied on immunoSEQ multiplex PCR, and the TCRdb table lists in-frame clones only, not all of them. The sample shows roughly 83,000 clones, roughly 80% of them seen only once. The sample was CD4+ or CD8+ T cells sorted from blood, taken in a trial of the OX40 agonist ivuxolimab. The receptors here all came from an adult with an advanced solid tumor such as melanoma, head and neck, liver or kidney cancer. Each CDR3 is given with its conserved first and last residue. The order of the fields is J gene, clone size, D gene, V gene, CDR3 protein, CDR3 DNA. D genes are given only for firm matches. Size is omitted from some rows. Given values are once, few, many or a class for expanded clones.

TRBJ1-2,-,-,TRBV7-9,CASSLSSNYGYTF,TGTGCCAGCAGCTTAAGTTCTAACTATGGCTACACCTTC
TRBJ2-5,-,-,TRBV25-1,CAGSLQETQYF,TGTGCCGGCAGCTTACAAGAGACCCAGTACTTC
TRBJ2-3,-,TRBD2,TRBV11-3,CASSLDAAGGPDTQYF,TGTGCCAGCAGCTTAGACGCAGCGGGAGGGCCAGATACGCAGTATTTT
TRBJ2-5,-,TRBD2,TRBV7-2,CASSPPSGRTQYF,TGTGCCAGCAGCCCGCCCAGCGGGAGGACCCAGTACTTC
TRBJ1-2,-,-,TRBV25-1,CASSEGGRYTF,TGTGCCAGCAGTGAAGGGGGGCGCTACACCTTC
TRBJ2-1,-,-,TRBV20-1,CSAREGFEQFF,TGCAGTGCTAGAGAAGGGTTTGAGCAGTTCTTC
TRBJ2-5,-,-,TRBV7-9,CASSYMTTIQETQYF,TGTGCCAGCAGTTACATGACTACTATACAAGAGACCCAGTACTTC
TRBJ1-6,once,-,TRBV19,CASSIEDRNNSPLHF,TGTGCCAGTAGTATAGAGGACAGAAATAATTCACCCCTCCACTTT
TRBJ2-6,-,-,TRBV27,CATIQSGANVLTF,TGTGCCACCATTCAATCTGGGGCCAACGTCCTGACTTTC
TRBJ1-2,-,-,TRBV7-2,CASSTATRGYGYTF,TGTGCCAGCAGTACAGCTACCAGGGGCTATGGCTACACCTTC
TRBJ1-2,few,-,TRBV6-6,CASSLRTFSVGYTF,TGTGCCAGCAGCCTTAGGACCTTCTCTGTCGGCTACACCTTC
TRBJ2-1,-,TRBD2,TRBV29-1,CSFGASGGHSSYNEQFF,TGCAGCTTTGGGGCTAGCGGGGGGCATAGCTCCTACAATGAGCAGTTCTTC
TRBJ2-5,-,TRBD1,TRBV5-1,CASSLGTGEETQYF,TGCGCCAGCAGCTTGGGTACAGGGGAAGAGACCCAGTACTTC
TRBJ2-7,once,TRBD2,TRBV29-1,CSVDLASGRGEQYF,TGCAGCGTTGATTTGGCTAGCGGGAGGGGTGAGCAGTACTTC
TRBJ1-2,-,-,TRBV6-5,CASSYSGVSNYGYTF,TGTGCCAGCAGTTACTCAGGGGTATCGAACTATGGCTACACCTTC
TRBJ1-5,-,TRBD1,TRBV6-1,CASSELPNFLRDRCSNQPQHF,TGTGCCAGCAGTGAACTTCCGAACTTTCTCCGGGACAGATGCAGCAATCAGCCCCAGCATTTT
TRBJ2-5,-,-,TRBV6-5,CASRWGPGETQYF,TGTGCCAGCCGGTGGGGTCCGGGGGAGACCCAGTACTTC
TRBJ1-2,-,-,TRBV4-1,CASSHYWTDKIYGYTF,TGCGCCAGCAGCCATTACTGGACAGATAAAATCTATGGCTACACCTTC
TRBJ2-3,-,TRBD1,TRBV10-3,CAISEPPPRGNTDTQYF,TGTGCCATCAGTGAGCCTCCGCCCAGGGGGAACACAGATACGCAGTATTTT
TRBJ1-2,-,-,TRBV7-6,CASSLEHRGGPPYGYTF,TGTGCCAGCAGCTTAGAGCATCGGGGGGGCCCGCCCTATGGCTACACCTTC
TRBJ2-3,-,-,TRBV5-1,CASSFPGEDTQYF,TGCGCCAGCAGCTTCCCAGGGGAAGATACGCAGTATTTT
TRBJ2-3,-,TRBD2,TRBV9,CASSVPAGTSFTDTQYF,TGTGCCAGCAGCGTTCCCGCGGGGACTAGTTTTACAGATACGCAGTATTTT
TRBJ1-2,few,-,TRBV11-3,CASSGAGWGYTF,TGTGCCAGCAGCGGGGCAGGGTGGGGCTACACCTTC
TRBJ2-4,-,TRBD2,TRBV2,CASSPHRGGISIQYF,TGTGCCAGCAGTCCCCACCGGGGGGGTATATCCATTCAGTACTTC
TRBJ2-5,-,-,TRBV5-1,CASSQGQGETQYF,TGCGCCAGCAGCCAGGGCCAAGGAGAGACCCAGTACTTC
TRBJ2-1,-,-,TRBV2,CASGKLGTRGRNEQFF,TGTGCCAGCGGAAAACTGGGAACGAGAGGGAGGAATGAGCAGTTCTTC
TRBJ2-6,-,TRBD1,TRBV19,CASSPGQGLTGANVLTF,TGTGCCAGTAGTCCGGGACAGGGGTTGACCGGGGCCAACGTCCTGACTTTC
TRBJ2-7,-,-,TRBV5-1,CASSLAASPHEQYF,TGCGCCAGCAGCTTGGCGGCCAGCCCCCACGAGCAGTACTTC
TRBJ2-2,-,-,TRBV2,CASSERAANTGELFF,TGTGCCAGCAGTGAACGGGCCGCGAACACCGGGGAGCTGTTTTTT
TRBJ1-1,once,TRBD1,TRBV7-8,CASSLGAGGDTEAFF,TGTGCCAGCAGCTTAGGGGCAGGGGGGGACACTGAAGCTTTCTTT
TRBJ2-3,few,TRBD2,TRBV7-3,CASSRAGGSTDTQYF,TGTGCCAGCAGCAGAGCGGGGGGGAGCACAGATACGCAGTATTTT
TRBJ2-7,few,TRBD2,TRBV19,CASSMQRGAYEQYF,TGTGCCAGTAGTATGCAGCGGGGGGCCTACGAGCAGTACTTC
TRBJ2-7,-,-,TRBV6-5,CASRLTDYEQYF,TGTGCCAGCAGGCTGACTGACTACGAGCAGTACTTC
TRBJ2-7,-,-,TRBV30,CAWSVEHYEQYF,TGTGCCTGGAGTGTCGAGCACTACGAGCAGTACTTC
TRBJ1-5,-,-,TRBV5-1,CASSLAGVGNQPQHF,TGCGCCAGCAGCTTGGCCGGGGTCGGCAATCAGCCCCAGCATTTT
TRBJ2-7,-,TRBD2,TRBV6-5,CASRYSGGFEQYF,TGTGCCAGCAGATATAGCGGGGGTTTCGAGCAGTACTTC
TRBJ1-5,few,-,TRBV2,CASSGQSNQPQHF,TGTGCCAGCAGTGGACAGTCCAATCAGCCCCAGCATTTT
TRBJ2-7,-,TRBD1,TRBV13,CASSVQAGTGEQYF,TGTGCCAGCAGCGTCCAGGCGGGGACAGGGGAGCAGTACTTC
TRBJ2-1,-,-,TRBV7-2,CASSFHSSDPGGNEQFF,TGTGCCAGCAGCTTTCATTCTTCGGACCCGGGCGGAAATGAGCAGTTCTTC
TRBJ2-7,-,TRBD2,TRBV7-2,CASTPNPHSGRGNEQYF,TGTGCCAGCACCCCCAACCCACACAGCGGGAGAGGAAACGAGCAGTACTTC
TRBJ1-1,-,TRBD1,TRBV30,CAWVGRTGDVKGTEAFF,TGTGCCTGGGTTGGACGGACAGGGGATGTTAAAGGGACTGAAGCTTTCTTT
TRBJ2-5,few,-,TRBV6-5,CASSRGFGQETQYF,TGTGCCAGCAGTAGGGGTTTTGGGCAAGAGACCCAGTACTTC
TRBJ1-2,-,-,TRBV5-5,CASSFGQGSDGYTF,TGTGCCAGCAGCTTTGGGCAGGGGTCGGATGGCTACACCTTC
TRBJ1-2,-,-,TRBV6-1,CASRDFQGISTHF,TGTGCCAGCAGAGATTTCCAGGGGATCTCCACCCATTTC
TRBJ1-1,-,-,TRBV25-1,CASREDRNTEAFF,TGTGCCAGCAGGGAGGACAGGAACACTGAAGCTTTCTTT
TRBJ2-1,-,TRBD2,TRBV5-1,CASSSPREFGLARPSNEQFF,TGCGCCAGCAGCTCCCCGAGGGAATTTGGACTAGCCCGTCCTAGTAATGAGCAGTTCTTC
TRBJ2-3,-,-,TRBV7-2,CASSRGGSGDTQYF,TGTGCCAGCAGTCGGGGCGGCTCTGGAGATACGCAGTATTTT